This T cell receptor (beta chain) was sequenced in a study of response to subunit inactivated influenza vaccine. The CDR3 sequence is 15 residues long. Trimming stripped 2 bases from V and 7 bases from J, with 17 bases between. Germline CDR1 LGHNA, CDR2 YSLEER. This clonotype was counted between two and nine times. TCRdb fed the RT-PCR reads into MiXCR, producing one record per CDR3 protein. The data contain just under 550,000 distinct CDR3 sequences, approximately 22% of them singletons. These data were also reused for a study on T cells expressing NK-cell markers. This second report adds: TCR beta cDNA was generated via 5'RACE template switching incorporating UMIs. Seven donors tested HCMV-seropositive and one tested seronegative among the eight sequenced. In about six donors, dominant NKG2C+ clonotypes were roughly 1.0-7.0% of CD8+ T cells. HCMV specificity of expanded NKG2C+ T cell clones remained unclear.

The chain joins TRBV4-3 to TRBJ2-5, with D possibly TRBD1 on 6 matching bases. The specimen comprised CD4+ T cells sorted from PBMCs, sampled 11 to 12 days after vaccination. The source of this sequence is a man aged 50 to 60 who received an inactivated influenza vaccine. The CDR3 DNA follows: TGCGCCAGCAGCCAACAGGGAACAGGGCATGGGACCCAGTACTTC. Its protein is CASSQQGTGHGTQYF.